This T cell receptor beta chain comes out of a study of blood T cell repertoires in COVID-19. Some clones are missing from TCRdb's copy, which holds only in-frame ones; the method was immunoSEQ multiplex PCR. The table records around 170,000 clones, approximately 79% of them present only once. Between the trimmed V and J ends, which lost 7 bases and 8 bases, there was a span of 23 bases. The CDR3 totals 15 residues. CDR1 is MNHEY and CDR2 is SVGAGI in the germline V gene. Sequenced input: peripheral blood. This sequence joins TRBV6-5 and TRBJ1-2, with a tentative D call TRBD1 (6 bases). The source of this sequence is a woman aged 80 or older with acute or convalescent COVID-19. The CDR3 DNA is TGTGCCAGCAAAGAGACAGGTGACCCGAGGGAGGGCTACACCTTC. It encodes CASKETGDPREGYTF.